The subject of this entry is one T cell receptor (beta chain). Clones were read by immunoSEQ multiplex PCR, and TCRdb kept only the in-frame ones, dropping some. The table has 150,000 to 200,000 clones, over 85% seen once; the top ten hold around 17%. The entry originates in a study of blood T cell repertoires in COVID-19. The CDR3 has 14 residues. Germline lookup yields CDR1 SGHAT and CDR2 FQNNGV. V shed 8 bases and J 2 bases; nucleotides not matched to a gene: 8. This clonotype originated in a man aged 60-69 years with active or convalescent COVID-19. The V gene is TRBV11-2, the J gene TRBJ1-1; TRBD1 matches at 7 bases. Sequencing used peripheral blood. The CDR3 loop is CASWDRLLNTEAFF. CDR3 nucleotides: TGTGCCAGCTGGGACAGACTTCTAAACACTGAAGCTTTCTTT.